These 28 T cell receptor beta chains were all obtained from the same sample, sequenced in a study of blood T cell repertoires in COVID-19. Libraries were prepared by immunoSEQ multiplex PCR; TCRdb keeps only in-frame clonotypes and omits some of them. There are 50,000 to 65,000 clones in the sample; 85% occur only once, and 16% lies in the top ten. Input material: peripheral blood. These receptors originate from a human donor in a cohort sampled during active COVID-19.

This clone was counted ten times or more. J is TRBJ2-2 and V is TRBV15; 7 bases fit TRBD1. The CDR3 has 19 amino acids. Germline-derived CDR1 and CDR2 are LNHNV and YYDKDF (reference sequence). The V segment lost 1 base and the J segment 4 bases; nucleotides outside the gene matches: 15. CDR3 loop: CATSRAGYRTGRATGELFF. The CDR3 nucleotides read TGTGCCACCAGCAGAGCGGGGTATAGGACAGGACGAGCCACCGGGGAGCTGTTTTTT.

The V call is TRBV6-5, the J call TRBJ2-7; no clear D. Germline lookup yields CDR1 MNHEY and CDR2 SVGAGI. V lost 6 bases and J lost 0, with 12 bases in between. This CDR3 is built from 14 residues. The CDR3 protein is CASRGGMSSYEQYF. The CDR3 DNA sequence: TGTGCCAGCAGAGGCGGAATGAGCTCCTACGAGCAGTACTTC.

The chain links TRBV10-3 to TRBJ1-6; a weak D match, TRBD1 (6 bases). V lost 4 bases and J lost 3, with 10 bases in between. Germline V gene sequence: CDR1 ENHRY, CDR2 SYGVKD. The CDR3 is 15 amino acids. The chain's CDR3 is CAISVGANYNSPLHF. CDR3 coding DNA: TGTGCCATCAGTGTGGGGGCTAACTATAATTCACCCCTCCACTTT.

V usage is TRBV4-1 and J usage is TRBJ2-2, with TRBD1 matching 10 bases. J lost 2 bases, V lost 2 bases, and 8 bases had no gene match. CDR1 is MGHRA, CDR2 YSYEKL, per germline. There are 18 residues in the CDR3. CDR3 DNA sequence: TGCGCCAGCAGCCAAACGACAGGGGGCCATCCTAACACCGGGGAGCTGTTTTTT. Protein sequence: CASSQTTGGHPNTGELFF.

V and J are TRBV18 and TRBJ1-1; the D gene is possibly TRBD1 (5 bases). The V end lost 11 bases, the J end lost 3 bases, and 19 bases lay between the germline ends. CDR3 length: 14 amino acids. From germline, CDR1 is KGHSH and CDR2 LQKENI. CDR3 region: CAGAQGGSDTEAFF. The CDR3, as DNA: TGTGCCGGGGCCCAGGGAGGGTCGGACACTGAAGCTTTCTTT.

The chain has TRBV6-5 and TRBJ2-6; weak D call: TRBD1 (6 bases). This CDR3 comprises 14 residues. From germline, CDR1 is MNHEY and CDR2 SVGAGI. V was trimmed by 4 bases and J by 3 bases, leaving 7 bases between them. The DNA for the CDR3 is TGTGCCAGCAGTTCACAGGGTGGGGCCAACGTCCTGACTTTC. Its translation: CASSSQGGANVLTF.

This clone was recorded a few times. The CDR3 bases are TGTGCCTGGGGGGACAGGGGGCTGGATACGCAGTATTTT. This gives the protein CAWGDRGLDTQYF. The rearrangement uses TRBV30 and TRBJ2-3; 12 bases line up with TRBD1. This CDR3 has 13 amino acids. Per the germline V gene, CDR1 is GTSNPN and CDR2 is SVGIG (reference sequence). V lost 5 bases, J lost 6 bases, and 3 bases stayed unmatched.

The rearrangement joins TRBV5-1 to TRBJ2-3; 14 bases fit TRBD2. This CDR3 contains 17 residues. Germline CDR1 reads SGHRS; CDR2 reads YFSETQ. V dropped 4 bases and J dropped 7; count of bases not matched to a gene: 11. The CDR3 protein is CASSIGTSGGLSNTQYF. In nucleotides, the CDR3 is TGCGCCAGCAGCATAGGGACTAGCGGGGGACTCTCAAATACGCAGTATTTT. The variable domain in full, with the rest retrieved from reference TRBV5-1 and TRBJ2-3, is KAGVTQTPRYLIKTRGQQVTLSCSPISGHRSVSWYQQTPGQGLQFLFEYFSETQRNKGNFPGRFSGRQFSNSRSEMNVSTLELGDSALYLCASSIGTSGGLSNTQYFGPGTRLTVL.

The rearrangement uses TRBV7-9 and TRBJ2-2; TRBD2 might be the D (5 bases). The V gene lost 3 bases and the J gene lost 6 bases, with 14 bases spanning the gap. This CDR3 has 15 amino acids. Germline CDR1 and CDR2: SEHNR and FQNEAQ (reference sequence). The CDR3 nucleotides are TGTGCCAGCAGCTTCATGGTGGGAGCCCCCGGGGAGCTGTTTTTT. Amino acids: CASSFMVGAPGELFF.

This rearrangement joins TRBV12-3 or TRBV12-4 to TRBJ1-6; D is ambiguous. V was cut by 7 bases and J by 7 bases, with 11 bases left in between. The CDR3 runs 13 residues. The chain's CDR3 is CASTSVRNSPLHF. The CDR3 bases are TGTGCCAGCACTTCGGTACGGAATTCACCCCTCCACTTT.

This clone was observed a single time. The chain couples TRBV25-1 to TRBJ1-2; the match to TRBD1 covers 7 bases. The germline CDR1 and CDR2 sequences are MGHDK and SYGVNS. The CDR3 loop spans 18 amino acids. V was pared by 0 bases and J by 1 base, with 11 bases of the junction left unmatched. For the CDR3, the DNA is TGTGCCAGCAGTGAATATTTATCTGGGACAGCAAATAACTATGGCTACACCTTC. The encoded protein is CASSEYLSGTANNYGYTF.

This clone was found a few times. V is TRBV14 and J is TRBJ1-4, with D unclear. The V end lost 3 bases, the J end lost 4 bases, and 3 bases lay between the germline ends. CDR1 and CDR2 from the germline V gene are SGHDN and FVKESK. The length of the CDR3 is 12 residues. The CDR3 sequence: CASSHRNEKLFF. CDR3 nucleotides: TGTGCCAGCAGCCACCGTAATGAAAAACTGTTTTTT.

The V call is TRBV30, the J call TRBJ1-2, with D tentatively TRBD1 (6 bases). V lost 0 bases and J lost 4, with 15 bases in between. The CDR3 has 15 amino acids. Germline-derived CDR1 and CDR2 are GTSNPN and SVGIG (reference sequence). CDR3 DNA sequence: TGTGCCTGGAGTGTGAACGGTGGGGGCTTCTATGGCTACACCTTC. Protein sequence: CAWSVNGGGFYGYTF.

CDR3 nucleotide sequence: TGTGCCAGCAGGGCACCCCCACTCGGGACAGGGGTACGGGAGACCCAGTACTTC. It codes for CASRAPPLGTGVRETQYF. The chain combines TRBV2 with TRBJ2-5, with 10 bases identical to TRBD1. This CDR3 contains 18 residues. Germline CDR1 and CDR2: SNHLY and FYNNEI. V lost 6 bases to trimming and J lost 5 bases; unmatched junction nucleotides: 18.

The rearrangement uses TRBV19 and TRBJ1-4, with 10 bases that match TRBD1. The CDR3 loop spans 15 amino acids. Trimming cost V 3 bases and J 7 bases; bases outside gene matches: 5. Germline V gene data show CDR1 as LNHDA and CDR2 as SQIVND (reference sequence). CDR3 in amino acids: CASSIGGQGTEKLFF. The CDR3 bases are TGTGCCAGTAGTATCGGGGGACAGGGGACTGAAAAACTGTTTTTT.

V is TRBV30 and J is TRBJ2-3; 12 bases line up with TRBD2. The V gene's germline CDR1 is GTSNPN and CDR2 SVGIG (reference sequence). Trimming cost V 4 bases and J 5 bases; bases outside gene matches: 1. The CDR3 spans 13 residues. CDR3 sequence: CAWTLAGGDTQYF. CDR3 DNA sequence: TGTGCCTGGACACTAGCGGGGGGAGATACGCAGTATTTT.

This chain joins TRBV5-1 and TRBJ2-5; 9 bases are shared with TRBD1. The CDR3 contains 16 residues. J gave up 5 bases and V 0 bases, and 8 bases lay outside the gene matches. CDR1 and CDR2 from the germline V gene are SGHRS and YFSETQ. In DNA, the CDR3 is TGCGCCAGCAGCTTGGCTCCGGGACAGGGTTGGGAGACCCAGTACTTC. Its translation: CASSLAPGQGWETQYF.

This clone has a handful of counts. For the CDR3, the DNA is TGTGCCAGCAGCCCCCAGGGCGGGAGGGCCGTATCGTACGAGCAGTACTTC. It specifies CASSPQGGRAVSYEQYF. This rearrangement joins TRBV28 to TRBJ2-7; 9 bases line up with TRBD2. CDR3 length: 17 residues. Germline-derived CDR1 and CDR2 are MDHEN and SYDVKM. The V and J ends lost 6 bases and 4 bases, in that order; junction bases with no gene match: 16.

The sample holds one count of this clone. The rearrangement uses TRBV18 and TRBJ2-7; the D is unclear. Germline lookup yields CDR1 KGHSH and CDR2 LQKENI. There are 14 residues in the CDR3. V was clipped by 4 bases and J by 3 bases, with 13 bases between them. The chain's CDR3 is CASSHAVSSYEQYF. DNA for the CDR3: TGTGCCAGCTCACACGCGGTAAGCAGCTACGAGCAGTACTTC.

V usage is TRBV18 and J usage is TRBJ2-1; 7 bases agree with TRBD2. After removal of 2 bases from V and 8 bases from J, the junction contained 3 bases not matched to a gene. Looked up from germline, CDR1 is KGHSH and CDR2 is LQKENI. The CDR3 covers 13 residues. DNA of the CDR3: TGTGCCAGCTCACCAACTAGCGTTGATGAGCAGTTCTTC. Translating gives CASSPTSVDEQFF.

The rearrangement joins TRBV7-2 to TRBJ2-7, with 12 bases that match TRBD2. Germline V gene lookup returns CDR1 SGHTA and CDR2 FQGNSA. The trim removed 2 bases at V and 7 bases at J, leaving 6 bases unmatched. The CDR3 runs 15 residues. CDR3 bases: TGTGCCAGCAGCTTATGGACTAGCGGGACAAGGGAGCAGTACTTC. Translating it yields CASSLWTSGTREQYF.

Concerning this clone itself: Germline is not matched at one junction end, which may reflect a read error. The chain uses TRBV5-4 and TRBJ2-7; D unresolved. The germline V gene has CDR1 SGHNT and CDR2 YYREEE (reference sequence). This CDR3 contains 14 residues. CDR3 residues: CASSLFDSRTEKDF. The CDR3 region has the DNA TGTGCCAGCAGCTTGTTTGATAGCCGAACGGAGAAAGACTTC.

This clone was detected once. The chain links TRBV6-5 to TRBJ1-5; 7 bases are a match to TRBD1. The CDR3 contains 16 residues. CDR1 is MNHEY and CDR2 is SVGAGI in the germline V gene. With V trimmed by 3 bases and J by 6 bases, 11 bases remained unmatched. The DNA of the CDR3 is TGTGCCAGCAGTTATGAGACAGGGTTTTTTGGTCAGCCCCAGCATTTT. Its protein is CASSYETGFFGQPQHF.

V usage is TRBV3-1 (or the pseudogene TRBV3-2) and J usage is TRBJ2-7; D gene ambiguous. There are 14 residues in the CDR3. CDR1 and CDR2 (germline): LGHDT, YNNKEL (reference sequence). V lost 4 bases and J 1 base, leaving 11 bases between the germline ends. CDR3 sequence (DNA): TGTGCCAGCAGCCCTCAACCCAGTTCCTACGAGCAGTACTTC. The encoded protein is CASSPQPSSYEQYF.

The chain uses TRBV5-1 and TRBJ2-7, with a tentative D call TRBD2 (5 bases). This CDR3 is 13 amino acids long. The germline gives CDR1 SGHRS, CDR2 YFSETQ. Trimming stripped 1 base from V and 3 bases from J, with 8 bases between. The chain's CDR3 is CASSLFTSYEQYF. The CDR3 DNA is TGCGCCAGCAGCTTGTTCACTAGCTACGAGCAGTACTTC.

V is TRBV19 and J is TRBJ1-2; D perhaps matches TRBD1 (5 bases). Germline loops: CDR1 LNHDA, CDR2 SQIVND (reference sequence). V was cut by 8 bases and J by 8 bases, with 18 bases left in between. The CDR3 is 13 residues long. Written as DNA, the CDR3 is TGTGCCAGTTACAACCGGGAGGGGCTAGGCTACACCTTC. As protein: CASYNREGLGYTF.

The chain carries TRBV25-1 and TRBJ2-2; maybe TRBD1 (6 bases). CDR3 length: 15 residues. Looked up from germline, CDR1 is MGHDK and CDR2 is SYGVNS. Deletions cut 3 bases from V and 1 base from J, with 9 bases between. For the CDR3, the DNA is TGTGCCAGCAGTGAGGGACATTGGAACACCGGGGAGCTGTTTTTT. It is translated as CASSEGHWNTGELFF.

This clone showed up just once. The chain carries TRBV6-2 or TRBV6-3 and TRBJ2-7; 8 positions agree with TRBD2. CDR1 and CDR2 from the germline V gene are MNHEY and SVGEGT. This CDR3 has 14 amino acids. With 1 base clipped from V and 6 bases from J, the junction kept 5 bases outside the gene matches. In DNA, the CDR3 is TGTGCCAGCAGTTACTTGAATAGCGGGACCGAGCAGTACTTC. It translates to CASSYLNSGTEQYF.